This passage covers 15 T cell receptor beta chains from one sample sequenced in a study of identical twins' blood T cells. TCRdb processed the 5' RACE reads anew with MiXCR; each CDR3 protein has one entry. The sample has 300,000 to 450,000 distinct CDR3 sequences, about 28% seen once. Source material: PBMCs. The source is a woman between 18 and 50 years old in good health.

To note about this clonotype: A much larger clone differs by one base, so this may be a read error. The chain has TRBV13 and TRBJ1-1; D unresolved. The CDR3 has 13 amino acids. The germline gives CDR1 PRHDT, CDR2 FYEKMQ (reference sequence). The CDR3 loop reads CASKGVMNTGAFF. CDR3 nucleotide sequence: TGTGCCAGCAAAGGAGTCATGAACACTGGAGCTTTCTTT.

This chain connects TRBV11-2 to TRBJ2-6; D call uncertain. CDR1 and CDR2 from the germline V gene are SGHAT and FQNNGV. The CDR3 is 13 amino acids. Trimming took 1 base from V and 2 from J, leaving 0 bases between them. The CDR3 loop is CASSLAGANVLTF. The CDR3, as DNA: TGTGCCAGCAGCTTAGCTGGGGCCAACGTCCTGACTTTC.

The chain is built from TRBV2 and TRBJ1-3; perhaps TRBD1 as D (6 bases). V was cut by 6 bases and J by 0 bases, with 15 bases left in between. Germline V gene lookup returns CDR1 SNHLY and CDR2 FYNNEI. There are 16 residues in the CDR3. The CDR3 region has the DNA TGTGCCAGCAGCCTCAGACAGGCTCGCTCTGGAAACACCATATATTTT. Amino acids: CASSLRQARSGNTIYF. The complete variable domain, with remaining parts taken from reference TRBV2 and TRBJ1-3, reads EPEVTQTPSHQVTQMGQEVILRCVPISNHLYFYWYRQILGQKVEFLVSFYNNEISEKSEIFDDQFSVERPDGSNFTLKIRSTKLEDSAMYFCASSLRQARSGNTIYFGEGSWLTVV.

This clonotype showed up many times. The V gene is TRBV19, the J gene TRBJ2-2, with TRBD2 identical over 8 bases. V lost 7 bases to trimming and J lost 7 bases; unmatched junction nucleotides: 11. Looked up from germline, CDR1 is LNHDA and CDR2 is SQIVND (reference sequence). The CDR3 covers 15 residues. CDR3 DNA: TGTGCCAGTAAGGCGAAGCGGGAGTCGGTCGGGGAGCTGTTTTTT. It yields the protein CASKAKRESVGELFF. The full variable domain, completed using reference TRBV19 and TRBJ2-2, is DGGITQSPKYLFRKEGQNVTLSCEQNLNHDAMYWYRQDPGQGLRLIYYSQIVNDFQKGDIAEGYSVSREKKESFPLTVTSAQKNPTAFYLCASKAKRESVGELFFGEGSRLTVL.

This clonotype was observed a few times. This sequence joins TRBV7-2 and TRBJ2-7, with no clear D. This CDR3 has 13 residues. V was shortened by 3 bases and J by 0 bases, with 6 bases between the two germline ends. CDR1 SGHTA and CDR2 FQGNSA come from the germline V gene. The CDR3 sequence: CASSFTPSYEQYF. CDR3 in DNA: TGTGCCAGCAGCTTCACTCCCTCCTACGAGCAGTACTTC.

The chain uses TRBV5-6 and TRBJ2-7, with no clear D. The length of the CDR3 is 13 residues. The V end lost 3 bases, the J end lost 4 bases, and 11 bases lay between the germline ends. Germline values: CDR1 SGHDT, CDR2 YYEEEE. This chain's CDR3 is CASSYLTRYEQYF. In DNA form, the CDR3 reads TGTGCCAGCAGCTACCTGACAAGATACGAGCAGTACTTC.

This clonotype was recorded a few times. The chain is built from TRBV13 and TRBJ2-1; a possible D gene is TRBD2 (6 bases). The CDR3 extends over 11 amino acids. CDR1 and CDR2 from the germline V gene are PRHDT and FYEKMQ (reference sequence). V lost 6 bases, J lost 11 bases, and 11 bases lay in between. The CDR3 region has the DNA TGTGCCAGCAGTTGGACTACTCAGCAGTTCTTC. It is translated as CASSWTTQQFF.

The chain joins TRBV11-2 to TRBJ2-2; possibly TRBD1 or TRBD2 for D (5 bases each). V was cut by 4 bases and J by 4 bases, with 16 bases left in between. The CDR3 has 16 residues. Germline V CDR1 and CDR2: SGHAT, FQNNGV. The DNA for the CDR3 is TGTGCCAGCAGCTCCTTGGGGCTAGCTAGCACCGGGGAGCTGTTTTTT. As protein: CASSSLGLASTGELFF.

This clonotype was seen only a few times. DNA for the CDR3: TGTGCCAGCAGTCCCGGACACATAGTCTACAATGAGCAGTTCTTC. As protein: CASSPGHIVYNEQFF. The genes are TRBV12-3 or TRBV12-4 and TRBJ2-1, with a tentative D call TRBD1 (5 bases). This CDR3 is 15 amino acids long. Trimming took 5 bases from V and 3 from J, leaving 14 bases between them.

This clonotype was seen more than once but under ten times. This rearrangement joins TRBV10-3 to TRBJ1-2, with D perhaps TRBD1 (5 bases). The ends were cut back, 3 bases at V and 4 bases at J, with 18 bases in the middle. Germline CDR1 ENHRY, CDR2 SYGVKD. The CDR3 has 16 residues. The CDR3 bases are TGTGCCATCAGTGATAAGGCCCCCGGGGCGGTCTATGGCTACACCTTC. Protein sequence: CAISDKAPGAVYGYTF.

The chain links TRBV18 to TRBJ1-2, with D unresolved. The CDR3 has 13 amino acids. Trimming cost V 3 bases and J 1 base, with 6 bases left between them. Germline CDR1 reads KGHSH; CDR2 reads LQKENI. CDR3: CASSPQVNYGYTF. The CDR3 DNA reads as TGTGCCAGCTCACCTCAGGTTAACTATGGCTACACCTTC.

The chain combines TRBV20-1 with TRBJ2-1, with a possible D match to TRBD2 (5 bases). The germline V gene encodes CDR1 DFQATT and CDR2 SNEGSKA (reference sequence). V lost 3 bases, J lost 6 bases, and 6 bases lay in between. The CDR3 consists of 11 residues. CDR3 protein: CSASGVNEQFF. CDR3 in DNA: TGCAGTGCTAGCGGGGTCAATGAGCAGTTCTTC.

CDR3 residues: CSALAGLITNEKLFF. CDR3 nucleotide sequence: TGCAGTGCCCTAGCGGGACTTATTACTAATGAAAAACTGTTTTTT. The rearrangement links TRBV20-1 to TRBJ1-4; perhaps TRBD1 as D (5 bases). Trimming took off 6 bases at V and 2 bases at J, with 16 bases between the two ends. The length of the CDR3 is 15 residues. Germline V CDR1 and CDR2: DFQATT, SNEGSKA (reference sequence).

This rearrangement joins TRBV3-1 to TRBJ2-1, with 7 bases that match TRBD2. Germline CDR1 and CDR2: LGHDT and YNNKEL (reference sequence). The ends lost 4 bases at V and 4 bases at J; junction bases unmatched: 10. The CDR3 has 16 residues. DNA of the CDR3: TGTGCCAGCAGCCCACGCCCGCGGGGGAGATACAATGAGCAGTTCTTC. This translates into CASSPRPRGRYNEQFF.

J is TRBJ2-7 and V is TRBV5-1; TRBD1 aligns across 7 bases. The CDR3 sequence is 15 residues long. V shed 0 bases and J 6 bases; nucleotides not matched to a gene: 9. Per the germline V gene, CDR1 is SGHRS and CDR2 is YFSETQ. CDR3 sequence: CASSLVQGGLGEQYF. The CDR3 nucleotides read TGCGCCAGCAGCTTGGTTCAAGGGGGCTTGGGCGAGCAGTACTTC.